Detailed here is one TCR beta chain. No antigen is known for it. V trimming: 8 bases; J trimming: 4 bases; junction bases outside the gene matches: 13. This CDR3 is built from 15 residues. Germline V gives CDR1 SGHAT, CDR2 FQNNGV. The data were obtained in a study of shared clonotypes between healthy human individuals. Each cell subset's genomic DNA was divided evenly among several immunoSEQ plates. Profiling relied on immunoSEQ multiplex PCR, and the TCRdb table lists in-frame clones only, not all of them. The data show 650,000 to 700,000 clones, around 91% seen once. Study outcomes and limitations: Incompleteness in sorted-subset sequencing, despite large depth, was shown by rarefaction. Few donors limited the genetic and exposure-history diversity represented.

This chain links TRBV11-2 with TRBJ2-5; 7 bases map to TRBD2. The source of this sequence is a man aged 18-30 years in good health. Some clones in this sample may be carry-over from other donors' samples. Input material: memory CD8+ T cells from PBMCs. Noted subset: CD45RO+ cells pooled with CCR7-negative TemRA cells. CDR3 amino acids: CASGPLGGGTETQYF. In DNA form, the CDR3 reads TGTGCCAGCGGCCCCTTGGGGGGAGGGACAGAGACCCAGTACTTC.